This T cell receptor beta chain emerged from a study of T cell repertoires in ileal Crohn's disease. A remark on this clone: As yet, its antigen is unknown.

Trimming at V came to 1 base and at J to 2 bases, leaving 12 bases not matched to a gene. The CDR3 is made up of 19 amino acids. CDR1 is SGHRS, CDR2 YFSETQ, per germline. Time point here: inflamed ileum from the surgical specimen. Included were adult ileal or ileocolonic Crohn's patients indicated for ileocolonic resection. Study-wide results and caveats: Clonal expansions were more frequent in active smokers than non-smokers at surgery.

Some clones are missing from TCRdb's copy, which holds only in-frame ones; the method was immunoSEQ multiplex PCR. The data hold around 1,700 clones, with around nine tenths observed a single time. This receptor was obtained from an adult with Crohn's disease. The chain joins TRBV5-1 to TRBJ2-1; TRBD2 agrees at 10 bases. The specimen was ileal tissue. The CDR3 DNA reads TGCGCCAGCAGCTTGTTCCCTAGCGGGGGAATCGTGACCTACAATGAGCAGTTCTTC. Amino acids: CASSLFPSGGIVTYNEQFF.